The T cell receptor (beta chain) described here comes from a study of shared clonotypes between healthy human individuals. The wider study: Ranging from 18 to 49 in age, donors were a couple of women and three men. Study-wide points: Among donors, clonotype sharing was expected to be affected by sequencing depth. Blood alone was sampled, and tissue repertoires likely differ.

Sequencing was performed with immunoSEQ multiplex PCR; in TCRdb, only in-frame clones are kept and a portion is missing. The data hold about 490,000 clones, with 70% to 80% observed a single time. The CDR3 has 15 residues. Germline assignment: CDR1 MRHNA and CDR2 SNTAGT. V was pared by 2 bases and J by 6 bases, with 6 bases of the junction left unmatched. Points on this clone: As yet, its antigen is unknown.

The chain is built from TRBV6-4 and TRBJ2-1, with 8 bases that match TRBD2. Sequenced material: PBMCs. The sequence came from a woman in her 40s in good health. Some clones in this sample may be carry-over from other donors' samples. This chain's CDR3 is CASSDQASGSNEQFF. CDR3 nucleotides: TGTGCCAGCAGTGACCAGGCTAGCGGGTCCAATGAGCAGTTCTTC.